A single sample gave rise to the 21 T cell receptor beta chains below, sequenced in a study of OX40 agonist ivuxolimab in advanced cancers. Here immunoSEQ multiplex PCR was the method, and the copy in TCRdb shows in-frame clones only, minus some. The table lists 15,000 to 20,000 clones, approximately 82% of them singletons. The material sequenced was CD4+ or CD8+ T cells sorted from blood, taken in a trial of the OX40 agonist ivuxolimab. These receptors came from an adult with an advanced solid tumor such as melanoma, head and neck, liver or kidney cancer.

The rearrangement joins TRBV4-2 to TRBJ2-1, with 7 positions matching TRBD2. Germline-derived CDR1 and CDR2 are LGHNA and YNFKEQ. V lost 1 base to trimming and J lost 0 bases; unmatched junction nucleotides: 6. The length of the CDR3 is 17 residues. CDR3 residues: CASSQGLAANSYNEQFF. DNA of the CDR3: TGTGCCAGCAGCCAAGGACTAGCAGCAAACTCCTACAATGAGCAGTTCTTC.

Here the CDR3 DNA reads TGTGCCAGCAGCGGGGACAGTTCCCGTGGAAACACCATATATTTT. Its protein product is CASSGDSSRGNTIYF. The chain recombines TRBV9 with TRBJ1-3; 7 nucleotides line up with TRBD1. The ends lost 3 bases at V and 3 bases at J; junction bases unmatched: 6. CDR1 and CDR2 (germline): SGDLS, YYNGEE. This CDR3 is built from 15 residues.

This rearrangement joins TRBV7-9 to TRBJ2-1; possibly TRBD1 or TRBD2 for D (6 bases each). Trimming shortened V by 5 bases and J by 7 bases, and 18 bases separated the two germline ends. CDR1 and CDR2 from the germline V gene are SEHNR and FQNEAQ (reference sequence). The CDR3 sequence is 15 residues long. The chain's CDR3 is CASSQGHPSGNEQFF. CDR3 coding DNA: TGTGCCAGCAGCCAGGGACACCCCAGCGGGAATGAGCAGTTCTTC.

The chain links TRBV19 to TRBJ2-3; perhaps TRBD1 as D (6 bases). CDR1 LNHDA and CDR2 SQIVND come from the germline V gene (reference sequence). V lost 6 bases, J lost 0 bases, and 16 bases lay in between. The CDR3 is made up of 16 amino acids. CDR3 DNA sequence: TGTGCCAGTAGCGCCAAGACAGGAGCTAGCACAGATACGCAGTATTTT. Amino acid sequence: CASSAKTGASTDTQYF.

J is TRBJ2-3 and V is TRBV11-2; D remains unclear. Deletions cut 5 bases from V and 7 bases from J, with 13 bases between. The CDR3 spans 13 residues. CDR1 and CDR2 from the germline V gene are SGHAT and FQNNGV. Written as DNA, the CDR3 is TGTGCCAGCAGCCCTCACTACGGCAATACGCAGTATTTT. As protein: CASSPHYGNTQYF.

CDR3 sequence reads: CASSLDGSGNTIYF. The CDR3 DNA reads as TGTGCCAGCAGCTTGGACGGCTCTGGAAACACCATATATTTT. The chain uses TRBV7-2 and TRBJ1-3; no clear D gene. Germline V CDR1 and CDR2: SGHTA, FQGNSA. The CDR3 has 14 amino acids. V was pared by 3 bases and J by 0 bases, with 6 bases between. Combining the CDR3 with reference TRBV7-2 and TRBJ1-3 gives the whole variable domain GAGVSQSPSNKVTEKGKDVELRCDPISGHTALYWYRQSLGQGLEFLIYFQGNSAPDKSGLPSDRFSAERTGGSVSTLTIQRTQQEDSAVYLCASSLDGSGNTIYFGEGSWLTVV.

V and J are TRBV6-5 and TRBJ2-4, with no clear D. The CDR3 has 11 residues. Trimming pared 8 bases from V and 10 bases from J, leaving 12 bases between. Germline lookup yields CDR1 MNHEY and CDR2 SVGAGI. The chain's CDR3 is CASPVRVIQYF. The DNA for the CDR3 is TGTGCCAGCCCGGTTAGGGTGATTCAGTACTTC.

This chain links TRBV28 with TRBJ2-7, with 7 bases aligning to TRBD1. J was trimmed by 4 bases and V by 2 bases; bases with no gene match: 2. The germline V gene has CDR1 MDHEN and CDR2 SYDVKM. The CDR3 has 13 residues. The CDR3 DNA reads TGTGCCAGCAGTTTAGACAGGGCTTACGAGCAGTACTTC. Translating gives CASSLDRAYEQYF.

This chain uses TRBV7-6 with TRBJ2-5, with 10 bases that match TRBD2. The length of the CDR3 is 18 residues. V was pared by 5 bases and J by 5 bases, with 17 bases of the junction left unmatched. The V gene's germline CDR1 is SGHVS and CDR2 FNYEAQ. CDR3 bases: TGTGCCAGCAGCCTTGGGCTAGCGGGAGTAGGACGGCGGGAGACCCAGTACTTC. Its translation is CASSLGLAGVGRRETQYF.

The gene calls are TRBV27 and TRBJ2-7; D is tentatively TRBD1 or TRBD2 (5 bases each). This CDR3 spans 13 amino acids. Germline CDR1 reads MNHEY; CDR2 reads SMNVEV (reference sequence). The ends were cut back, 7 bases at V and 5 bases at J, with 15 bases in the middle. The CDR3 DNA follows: TGTGCCAGCACCCGATCTGGGGGAAACGAGCAGTACTTC. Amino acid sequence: CASTRSGGNEQYF.

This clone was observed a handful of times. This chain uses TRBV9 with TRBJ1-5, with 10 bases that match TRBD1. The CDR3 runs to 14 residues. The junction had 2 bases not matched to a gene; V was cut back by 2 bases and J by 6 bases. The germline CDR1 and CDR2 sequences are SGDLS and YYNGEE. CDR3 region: CASSVTGGLQPQHF. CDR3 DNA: TGTGCCAGCAGCGTGACAGGGGGCCTTCAGCCCCAGCATTTT.

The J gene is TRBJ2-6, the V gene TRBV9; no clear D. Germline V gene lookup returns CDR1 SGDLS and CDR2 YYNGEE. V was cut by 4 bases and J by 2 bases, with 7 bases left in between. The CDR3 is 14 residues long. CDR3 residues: CASSLLTGANVLTF. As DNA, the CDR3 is TGTGCCAGCAGCTTACTGACTGGGGCCAACGTCCTGACTTTC.

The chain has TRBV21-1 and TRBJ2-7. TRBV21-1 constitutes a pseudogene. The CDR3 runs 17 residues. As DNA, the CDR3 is TGTGCCAGCAGCAAGGGCCCTGGGACGGCCGGAGGTTGCGAGCAGTACTTC. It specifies CASSKGPGTAGGCEQYF.

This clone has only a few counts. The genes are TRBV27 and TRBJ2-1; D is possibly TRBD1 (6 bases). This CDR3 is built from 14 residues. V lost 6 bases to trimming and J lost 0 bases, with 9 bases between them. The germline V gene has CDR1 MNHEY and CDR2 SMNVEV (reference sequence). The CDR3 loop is CASSGQFSYNEQFF. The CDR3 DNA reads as TGTGCCAGCAGCGGACAGTTCTCCTACAATGAGCAGTTCTTC.

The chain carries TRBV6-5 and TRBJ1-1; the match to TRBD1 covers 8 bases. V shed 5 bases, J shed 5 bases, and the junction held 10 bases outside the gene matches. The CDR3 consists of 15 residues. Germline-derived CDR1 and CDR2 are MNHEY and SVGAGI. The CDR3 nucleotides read TGTGCCAGCAGTCAGATAACAGGGGGATGGACTGAAGCTTTCTTT. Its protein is CASSQITGGWTEAFF.

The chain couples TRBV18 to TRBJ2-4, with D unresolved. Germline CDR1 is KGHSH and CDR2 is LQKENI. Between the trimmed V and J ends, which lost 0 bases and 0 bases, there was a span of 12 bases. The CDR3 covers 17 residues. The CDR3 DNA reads TGTGCCAGCTCACCACCGTGGTCGGCTTTAGCCAAAAACATTCAGTACTTC. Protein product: CASSPPWSALAKNIQYF.

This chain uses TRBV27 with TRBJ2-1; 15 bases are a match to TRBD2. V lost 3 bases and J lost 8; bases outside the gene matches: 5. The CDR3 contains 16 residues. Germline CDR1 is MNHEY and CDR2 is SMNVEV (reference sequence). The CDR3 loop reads CASSFGTSGRLHEQFF. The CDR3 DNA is TGTGCCAGCAGTTTCGGGACTAGCGGGAGGTTGCATGAGCAGTTCTTC.

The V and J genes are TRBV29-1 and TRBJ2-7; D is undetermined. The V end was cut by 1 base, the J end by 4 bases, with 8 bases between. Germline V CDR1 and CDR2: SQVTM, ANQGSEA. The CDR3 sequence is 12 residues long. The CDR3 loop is CSVEVSAYEQYF. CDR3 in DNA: TGCAGCGTTGAAGTGTCCGCTTACGAGCAGTACTTC.

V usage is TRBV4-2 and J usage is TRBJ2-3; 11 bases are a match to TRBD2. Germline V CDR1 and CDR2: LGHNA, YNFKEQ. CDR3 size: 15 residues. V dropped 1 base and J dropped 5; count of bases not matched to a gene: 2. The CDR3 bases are TGTGCCAGCAGCCAAGTTAGCGGGAGGGGAGATACGCAGTATTTT. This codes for CASSQVSGRGDTQYF.

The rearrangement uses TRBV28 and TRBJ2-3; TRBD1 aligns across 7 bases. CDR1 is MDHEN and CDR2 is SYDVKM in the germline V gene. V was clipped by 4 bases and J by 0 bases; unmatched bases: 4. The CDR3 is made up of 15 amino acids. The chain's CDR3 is CASSYRTGSTDTQYF. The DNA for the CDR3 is TGTGCCAGCAGTTACAGGACAGGAAGCACAGATACGCAGTATTTT.

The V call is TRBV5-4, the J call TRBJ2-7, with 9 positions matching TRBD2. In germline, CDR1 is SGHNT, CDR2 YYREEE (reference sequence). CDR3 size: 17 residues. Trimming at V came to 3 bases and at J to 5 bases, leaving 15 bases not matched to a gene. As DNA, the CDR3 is TGTGCCAGCAGCTCCGGGTTGTATAGCGGGAGCTATGACGAGCAGTACTTC. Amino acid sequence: CASSSGLYSGSYDEQYF. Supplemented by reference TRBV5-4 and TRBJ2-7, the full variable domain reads ETGVTQSPTHLIKTRGQQVTLRCSSQSGHNTVSWYQQALGQGPQFIFQYYREEENGRGNFPPRFSGLQFPNYSSELNVNALELDDSALYLCASSSGLYSGSYDEQYFGPGTRLTVT.